This T cell receptor beta chain stems from a study of T cells in Graves' hyperthyroidism and ophthalmopathy. The TCR beta CDR3 regions underwent amplification using RNA transcripts as the source. Researchers ran a first-round RT-PCR on the TCR CDR3 using the HTBI primer set. A single record per CDR3 protein comes from TCRdb applying MiXCR to the multiplex PCR reads. The table records some 460,000 distinct CDR3 sequences, approximately 14% of them present only once. This clonotype was observed many times. Per germline, CDR1 SNHLY and CDR2 FYNNEI. The V and J ends lost 8 bases and 9 bases, in that order; junction bases with no gene match: 7. The CDR3 is 13 residues long.

Source material: blood. The TCR was taken from a woman aged 18-29 years with Graves' hyperthyroidism. V usage is TRBV2 and J usage is TRBJ1-6; 7 bases are a match to TRBD1. The CDR3 nucleotides are TGTGCCAGCGGGCAGGGGGAAATTTCACCCCTCCACTTT. As protein: CASGQGEISPLHF.